This T cell receptor beta chain came from a study of blood T cell repertoires in COVID-19. The V end was cut by 8 bases, the J end by 1 base, with 14 bases between. Germline CDR1 reads ENHRY; CDR2 reads SYGVKD. The CDR3 totals 14 residues. Some clones are missing from TCRdb's copy, which holds only in-frame ones; the method was immunoSEQ multiplex PCR. Of almost 300,000 clones listed, approximately 86% were seen once; the top ten hold 1% to 1.5%. Sequencing used peripheral blood. This sequence was found in an older man with acute or convalescent COVID-19. The V and J genes are TRBV10-3 and TRBJ1-1; no clear D gene. CDR3: CAIGSVGWNTEAFF. CDR3 in DNA: TGTGCCATCGGGTCCGTCGGGTGGAACACTGAAGCTTTCTTT.